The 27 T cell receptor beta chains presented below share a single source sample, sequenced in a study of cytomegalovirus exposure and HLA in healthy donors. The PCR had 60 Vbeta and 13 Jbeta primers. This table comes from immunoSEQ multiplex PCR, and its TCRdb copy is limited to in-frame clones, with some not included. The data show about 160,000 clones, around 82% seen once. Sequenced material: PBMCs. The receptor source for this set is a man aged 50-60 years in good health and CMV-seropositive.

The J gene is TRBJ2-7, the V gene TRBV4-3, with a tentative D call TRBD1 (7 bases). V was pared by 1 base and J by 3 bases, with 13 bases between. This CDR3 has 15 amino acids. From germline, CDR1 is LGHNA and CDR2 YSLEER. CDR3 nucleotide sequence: TGCGCCAGCAGCCAAGGGCCAGGGGGGAACTACGAGCAGTACTTC. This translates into CASSQGPGGNYEQYF.

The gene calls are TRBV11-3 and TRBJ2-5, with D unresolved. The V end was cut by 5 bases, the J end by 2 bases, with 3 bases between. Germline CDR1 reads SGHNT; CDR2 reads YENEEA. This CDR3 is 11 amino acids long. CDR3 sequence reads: CASSPQETQYF. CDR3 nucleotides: TGTGCCAGCAGCCCGCAAGAGACCCAGTACTTC.

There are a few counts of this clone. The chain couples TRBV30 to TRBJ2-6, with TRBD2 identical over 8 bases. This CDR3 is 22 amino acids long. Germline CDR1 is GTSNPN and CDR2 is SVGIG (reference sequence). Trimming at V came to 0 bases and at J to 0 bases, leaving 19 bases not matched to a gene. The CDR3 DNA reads TGTGCCTGGAGTGTAATGGATTATAGCGGGGCTGCGGTGGGCTCTGGGGCCAACGTCCTGACTTTC. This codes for CAWSVMDYSGAAVGSGANVLTF.

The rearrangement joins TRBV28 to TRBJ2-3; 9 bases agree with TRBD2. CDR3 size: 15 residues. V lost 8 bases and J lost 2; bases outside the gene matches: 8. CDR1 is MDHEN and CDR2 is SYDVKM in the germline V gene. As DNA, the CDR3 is TGTGCCAGCGGGACTAGCAGCTACTACACAGATACGCAGTATTTT. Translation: CASGTSSYYTDTQYF.

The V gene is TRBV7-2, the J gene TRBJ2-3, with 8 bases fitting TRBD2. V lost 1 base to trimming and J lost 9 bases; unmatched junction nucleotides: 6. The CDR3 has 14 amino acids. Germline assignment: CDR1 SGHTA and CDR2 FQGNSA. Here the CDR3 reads CASSLETGGRTQYF. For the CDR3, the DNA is TGTGCCAGCAGCTTAGAAACTGGCGGGAGGACGCAGTATTTT.

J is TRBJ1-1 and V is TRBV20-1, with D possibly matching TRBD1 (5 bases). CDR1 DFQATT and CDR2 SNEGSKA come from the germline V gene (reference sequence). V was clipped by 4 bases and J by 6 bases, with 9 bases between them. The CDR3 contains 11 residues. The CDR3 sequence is CSANRQSEAFF. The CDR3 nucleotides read TGCAGTGCTAATCGACAGTCTGAAGCTTTCTTT.

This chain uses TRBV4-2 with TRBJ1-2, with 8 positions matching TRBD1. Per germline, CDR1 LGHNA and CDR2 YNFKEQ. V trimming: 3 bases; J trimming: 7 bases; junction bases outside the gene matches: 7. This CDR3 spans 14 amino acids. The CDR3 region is CASSHENRGAGYTF. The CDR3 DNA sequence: TGTGCCAGCAGCCACGAGAACAGGGGGGCTGGCTACACCTTC.

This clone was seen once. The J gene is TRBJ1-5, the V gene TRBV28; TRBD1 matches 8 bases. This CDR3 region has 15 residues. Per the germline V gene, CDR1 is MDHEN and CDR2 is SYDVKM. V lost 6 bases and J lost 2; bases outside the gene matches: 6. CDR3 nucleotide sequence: TGTGCCAGCAGAGGACAGGGAATGGGCAATCAGCCCCAGCATTTT. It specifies CASRGQGMGNQPQHF.

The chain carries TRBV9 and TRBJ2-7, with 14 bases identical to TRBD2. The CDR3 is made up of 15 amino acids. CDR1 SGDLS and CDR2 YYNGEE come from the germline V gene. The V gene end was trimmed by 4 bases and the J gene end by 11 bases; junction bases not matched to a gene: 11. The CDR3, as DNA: TGTGCCAGCAGCCTTCAGACTAGCGGGAGGGTCGGAGAGTACTTC. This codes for CASSLQTSGRVGEYF.

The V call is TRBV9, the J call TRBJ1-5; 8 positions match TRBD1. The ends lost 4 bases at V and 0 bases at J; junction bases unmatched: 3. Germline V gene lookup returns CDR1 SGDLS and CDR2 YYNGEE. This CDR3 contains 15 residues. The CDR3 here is CASSQTGASNQPQHF. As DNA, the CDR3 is TGTGCCAGCAGCCAGACAGGGGCTAGCAATCAGCCCCAGCATTTT.

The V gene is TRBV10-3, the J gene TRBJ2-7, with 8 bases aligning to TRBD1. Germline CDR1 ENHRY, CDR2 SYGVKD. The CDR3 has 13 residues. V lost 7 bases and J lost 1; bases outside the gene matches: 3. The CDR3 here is CAINTGGSYEQYF. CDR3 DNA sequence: TGTGCCATCAATACAGGGGGTTCCTACGAGCAGTACTTC.

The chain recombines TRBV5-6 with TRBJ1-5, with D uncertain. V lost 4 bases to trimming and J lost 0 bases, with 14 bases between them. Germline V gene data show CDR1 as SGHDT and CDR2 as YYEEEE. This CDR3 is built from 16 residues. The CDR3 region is CASSPWATYSNQPQHF. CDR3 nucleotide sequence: TGTGCCAGCAGCCCCTGGGCAACTTATAGCAATCAGCCCCAGCATTTT. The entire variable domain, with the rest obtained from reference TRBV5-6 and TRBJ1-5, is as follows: DAGVTQSPTHLIKTRGQQVTLRCSPKSGHDTVSWYQQALGQGPQFIFQYYEEEERQRGNFPDRFSGHQFPNYSSELNVNALLLGDSALYLCASSPWATYSNQPQHFGDGTRLSIL.

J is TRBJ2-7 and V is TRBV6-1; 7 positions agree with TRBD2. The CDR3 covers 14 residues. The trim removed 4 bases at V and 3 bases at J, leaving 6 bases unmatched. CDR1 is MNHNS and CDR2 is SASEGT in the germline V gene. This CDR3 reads CASSAWEGLYEQYF. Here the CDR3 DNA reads TGTGCCAGCAGTGCGTGGGAGGGCCTCTACGAGCAGTACTTC.

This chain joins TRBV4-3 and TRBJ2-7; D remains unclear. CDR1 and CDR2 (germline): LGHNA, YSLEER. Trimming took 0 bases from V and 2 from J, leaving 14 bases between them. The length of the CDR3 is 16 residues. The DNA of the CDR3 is TGCGCCAGCAGCCAAGAGTCATCTAGGCGCACCTACGAGCAGTACTTC. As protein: CASSQESSRRTYEQYF.

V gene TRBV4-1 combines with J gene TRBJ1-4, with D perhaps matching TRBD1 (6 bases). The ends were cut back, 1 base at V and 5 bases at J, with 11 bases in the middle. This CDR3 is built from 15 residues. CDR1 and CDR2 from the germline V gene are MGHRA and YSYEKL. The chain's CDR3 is CASSQAVQGNEKLFF. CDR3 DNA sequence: TGCGCCAGCAGCCAAGCGGTCCAGGGGAATGAAAAACTGTTTTTT.

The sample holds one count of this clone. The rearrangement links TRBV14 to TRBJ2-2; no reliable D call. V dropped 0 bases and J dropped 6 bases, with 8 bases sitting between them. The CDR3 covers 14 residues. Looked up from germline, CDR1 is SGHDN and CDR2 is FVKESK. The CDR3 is CASSQDPGSGELFF. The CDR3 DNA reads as TGTGCCAGCAGCCAAGATCCAGGCTCCGGGGAGCTGTTTTTT.

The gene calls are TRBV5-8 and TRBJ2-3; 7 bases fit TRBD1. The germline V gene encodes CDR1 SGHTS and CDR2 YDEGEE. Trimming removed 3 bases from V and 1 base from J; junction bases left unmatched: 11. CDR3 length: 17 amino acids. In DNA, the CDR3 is TGTGCCAGCAGCTCGGGCCTCTTAGGACAGGGCACAGATACGCAGTATTTT. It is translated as CASSSGLLGQGTDTQYF.

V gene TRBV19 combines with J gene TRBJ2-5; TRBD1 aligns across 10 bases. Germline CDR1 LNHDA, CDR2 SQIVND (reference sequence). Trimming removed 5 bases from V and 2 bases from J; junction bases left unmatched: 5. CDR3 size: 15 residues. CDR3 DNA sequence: TGTGCCAGTAGTGCAAGGGACAGGGGTCAAGAGACCCAGTACTTC. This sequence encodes CASSARDRGQETQYF.

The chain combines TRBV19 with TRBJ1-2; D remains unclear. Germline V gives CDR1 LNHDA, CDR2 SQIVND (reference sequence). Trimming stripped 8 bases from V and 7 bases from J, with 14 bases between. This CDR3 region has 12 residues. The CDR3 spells CASGPGASGYTF. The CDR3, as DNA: TGTGCCAGTGGCCCAGGCGCAAGTGGCTACACCTTC.

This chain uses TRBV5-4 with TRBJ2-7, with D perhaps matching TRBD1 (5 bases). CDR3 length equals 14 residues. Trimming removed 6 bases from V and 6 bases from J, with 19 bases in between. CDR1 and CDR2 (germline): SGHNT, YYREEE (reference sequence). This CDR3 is CASTLQGRSCEQYF. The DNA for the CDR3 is TGTGCCAGCACCCTCCAGGGCAGAAGCTGCGAGCAGTACTTC.

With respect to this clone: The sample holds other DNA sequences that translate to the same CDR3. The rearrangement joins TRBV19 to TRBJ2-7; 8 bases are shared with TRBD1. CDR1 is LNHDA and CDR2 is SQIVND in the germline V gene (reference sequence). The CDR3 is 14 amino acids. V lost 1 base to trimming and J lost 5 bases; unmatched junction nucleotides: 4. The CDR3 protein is CASSIGTGSHEQYF. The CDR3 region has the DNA TGTGCCAGTAGTATAGGGACAGGGAGTCACGAGCAGTACTTC.

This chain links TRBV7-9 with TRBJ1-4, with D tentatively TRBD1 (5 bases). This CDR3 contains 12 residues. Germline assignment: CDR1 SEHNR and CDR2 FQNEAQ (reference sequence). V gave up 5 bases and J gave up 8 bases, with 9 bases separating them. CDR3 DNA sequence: TGTGCCAGCAGCCCCCGGGGGGAAAAACTGTTTTTT. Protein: CASSPRGEKLFF.

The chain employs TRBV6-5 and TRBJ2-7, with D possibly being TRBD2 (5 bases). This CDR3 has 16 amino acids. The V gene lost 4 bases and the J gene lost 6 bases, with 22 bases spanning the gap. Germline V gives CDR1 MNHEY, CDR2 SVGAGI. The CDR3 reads CASSLGLGGPGGEQYF. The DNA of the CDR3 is TGTGCCAGCAGTTTAGGTCTAGGCGGGCCGGGCGGCGAGCAGTACTTC.

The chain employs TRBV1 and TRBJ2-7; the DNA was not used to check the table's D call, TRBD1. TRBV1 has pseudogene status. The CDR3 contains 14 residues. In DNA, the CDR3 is TGCACCAGCAGCCAACCGGGGACAGGGCGAGAGCAGTACTTC. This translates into CTSSQPGTGREQYF.

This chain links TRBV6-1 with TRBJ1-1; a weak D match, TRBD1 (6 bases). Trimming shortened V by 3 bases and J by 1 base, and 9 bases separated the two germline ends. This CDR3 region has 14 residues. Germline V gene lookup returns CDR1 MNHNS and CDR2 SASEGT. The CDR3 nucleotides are TGTGCCAGCAGTGACCCAGGGGCGAACACTGAAGCTTTCTTT. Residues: CASSDPGANTEAFF.

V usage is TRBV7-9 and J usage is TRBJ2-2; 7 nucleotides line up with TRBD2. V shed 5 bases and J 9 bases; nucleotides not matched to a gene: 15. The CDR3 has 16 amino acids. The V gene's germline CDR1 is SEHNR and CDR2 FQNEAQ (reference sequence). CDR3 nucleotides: TGTGCCAGCAGCAGGGACTACGGGGTTGGAGGCAGGGAGCTGTTTTTT. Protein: CASSRDYGVGGRELFF.

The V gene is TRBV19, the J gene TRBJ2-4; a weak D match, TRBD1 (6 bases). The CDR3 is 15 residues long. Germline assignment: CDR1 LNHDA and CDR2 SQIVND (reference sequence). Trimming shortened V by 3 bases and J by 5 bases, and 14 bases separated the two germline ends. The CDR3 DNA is TGTGCCAGTAGTATGTACAGGGACGGGGAAAACATTCAGTACTTC. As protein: CASSMYRDGENIQYF.